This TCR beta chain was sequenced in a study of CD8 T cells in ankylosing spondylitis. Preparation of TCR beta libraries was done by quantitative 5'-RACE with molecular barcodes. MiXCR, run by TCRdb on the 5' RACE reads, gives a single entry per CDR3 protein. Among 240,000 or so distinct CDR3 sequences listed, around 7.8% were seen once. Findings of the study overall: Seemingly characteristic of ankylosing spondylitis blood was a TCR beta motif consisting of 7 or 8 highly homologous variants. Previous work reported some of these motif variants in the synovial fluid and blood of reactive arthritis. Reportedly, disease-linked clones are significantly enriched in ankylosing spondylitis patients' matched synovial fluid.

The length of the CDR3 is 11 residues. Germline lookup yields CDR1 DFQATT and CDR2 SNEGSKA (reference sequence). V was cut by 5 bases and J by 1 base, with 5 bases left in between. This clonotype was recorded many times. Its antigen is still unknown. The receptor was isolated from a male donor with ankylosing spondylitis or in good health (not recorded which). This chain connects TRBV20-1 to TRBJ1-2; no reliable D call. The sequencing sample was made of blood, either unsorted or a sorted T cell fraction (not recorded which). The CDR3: CSASLNYGYTF. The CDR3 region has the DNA TGCAGTGCTTCCCTTAACTATGGCTACACCTTC.